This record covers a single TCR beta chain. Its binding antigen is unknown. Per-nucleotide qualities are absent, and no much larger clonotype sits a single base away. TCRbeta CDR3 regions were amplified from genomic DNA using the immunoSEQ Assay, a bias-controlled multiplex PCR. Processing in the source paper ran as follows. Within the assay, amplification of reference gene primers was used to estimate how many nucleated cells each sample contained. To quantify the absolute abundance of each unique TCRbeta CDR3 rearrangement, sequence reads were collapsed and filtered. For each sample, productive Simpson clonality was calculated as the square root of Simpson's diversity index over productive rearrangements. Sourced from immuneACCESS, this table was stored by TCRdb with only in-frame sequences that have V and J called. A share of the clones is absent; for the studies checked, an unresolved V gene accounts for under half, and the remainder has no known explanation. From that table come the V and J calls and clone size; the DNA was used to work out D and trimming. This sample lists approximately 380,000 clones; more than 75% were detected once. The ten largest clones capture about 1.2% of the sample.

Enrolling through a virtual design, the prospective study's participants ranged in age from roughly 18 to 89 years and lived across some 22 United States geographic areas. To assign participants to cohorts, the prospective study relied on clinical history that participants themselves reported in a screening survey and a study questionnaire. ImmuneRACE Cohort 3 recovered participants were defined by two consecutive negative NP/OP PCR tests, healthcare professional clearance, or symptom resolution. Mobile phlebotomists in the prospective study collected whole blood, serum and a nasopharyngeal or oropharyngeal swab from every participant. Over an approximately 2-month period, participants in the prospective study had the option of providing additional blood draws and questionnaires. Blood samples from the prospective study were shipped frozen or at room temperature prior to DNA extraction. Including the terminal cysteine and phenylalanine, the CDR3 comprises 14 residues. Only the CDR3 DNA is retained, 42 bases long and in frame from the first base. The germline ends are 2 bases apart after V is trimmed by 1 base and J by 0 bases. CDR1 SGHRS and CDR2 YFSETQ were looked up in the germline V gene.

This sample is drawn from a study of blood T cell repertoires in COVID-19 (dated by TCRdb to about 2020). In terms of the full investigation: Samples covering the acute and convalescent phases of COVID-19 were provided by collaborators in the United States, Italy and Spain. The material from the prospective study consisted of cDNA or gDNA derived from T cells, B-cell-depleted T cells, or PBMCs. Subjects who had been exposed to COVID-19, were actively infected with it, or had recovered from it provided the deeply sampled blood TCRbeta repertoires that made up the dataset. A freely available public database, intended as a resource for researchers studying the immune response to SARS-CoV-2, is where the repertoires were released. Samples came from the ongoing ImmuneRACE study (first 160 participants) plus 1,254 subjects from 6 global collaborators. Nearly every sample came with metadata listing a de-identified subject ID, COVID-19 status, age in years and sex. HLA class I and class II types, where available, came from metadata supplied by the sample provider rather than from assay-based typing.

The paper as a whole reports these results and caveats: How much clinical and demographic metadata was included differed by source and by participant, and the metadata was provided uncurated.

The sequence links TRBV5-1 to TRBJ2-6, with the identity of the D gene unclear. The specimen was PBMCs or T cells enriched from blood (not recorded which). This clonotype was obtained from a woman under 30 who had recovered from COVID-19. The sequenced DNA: TGCGCCAGCAGCTTGCTCTCTGGGGCCAACGTCCTGACTTTC. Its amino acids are CASSLLSGANVLTF.